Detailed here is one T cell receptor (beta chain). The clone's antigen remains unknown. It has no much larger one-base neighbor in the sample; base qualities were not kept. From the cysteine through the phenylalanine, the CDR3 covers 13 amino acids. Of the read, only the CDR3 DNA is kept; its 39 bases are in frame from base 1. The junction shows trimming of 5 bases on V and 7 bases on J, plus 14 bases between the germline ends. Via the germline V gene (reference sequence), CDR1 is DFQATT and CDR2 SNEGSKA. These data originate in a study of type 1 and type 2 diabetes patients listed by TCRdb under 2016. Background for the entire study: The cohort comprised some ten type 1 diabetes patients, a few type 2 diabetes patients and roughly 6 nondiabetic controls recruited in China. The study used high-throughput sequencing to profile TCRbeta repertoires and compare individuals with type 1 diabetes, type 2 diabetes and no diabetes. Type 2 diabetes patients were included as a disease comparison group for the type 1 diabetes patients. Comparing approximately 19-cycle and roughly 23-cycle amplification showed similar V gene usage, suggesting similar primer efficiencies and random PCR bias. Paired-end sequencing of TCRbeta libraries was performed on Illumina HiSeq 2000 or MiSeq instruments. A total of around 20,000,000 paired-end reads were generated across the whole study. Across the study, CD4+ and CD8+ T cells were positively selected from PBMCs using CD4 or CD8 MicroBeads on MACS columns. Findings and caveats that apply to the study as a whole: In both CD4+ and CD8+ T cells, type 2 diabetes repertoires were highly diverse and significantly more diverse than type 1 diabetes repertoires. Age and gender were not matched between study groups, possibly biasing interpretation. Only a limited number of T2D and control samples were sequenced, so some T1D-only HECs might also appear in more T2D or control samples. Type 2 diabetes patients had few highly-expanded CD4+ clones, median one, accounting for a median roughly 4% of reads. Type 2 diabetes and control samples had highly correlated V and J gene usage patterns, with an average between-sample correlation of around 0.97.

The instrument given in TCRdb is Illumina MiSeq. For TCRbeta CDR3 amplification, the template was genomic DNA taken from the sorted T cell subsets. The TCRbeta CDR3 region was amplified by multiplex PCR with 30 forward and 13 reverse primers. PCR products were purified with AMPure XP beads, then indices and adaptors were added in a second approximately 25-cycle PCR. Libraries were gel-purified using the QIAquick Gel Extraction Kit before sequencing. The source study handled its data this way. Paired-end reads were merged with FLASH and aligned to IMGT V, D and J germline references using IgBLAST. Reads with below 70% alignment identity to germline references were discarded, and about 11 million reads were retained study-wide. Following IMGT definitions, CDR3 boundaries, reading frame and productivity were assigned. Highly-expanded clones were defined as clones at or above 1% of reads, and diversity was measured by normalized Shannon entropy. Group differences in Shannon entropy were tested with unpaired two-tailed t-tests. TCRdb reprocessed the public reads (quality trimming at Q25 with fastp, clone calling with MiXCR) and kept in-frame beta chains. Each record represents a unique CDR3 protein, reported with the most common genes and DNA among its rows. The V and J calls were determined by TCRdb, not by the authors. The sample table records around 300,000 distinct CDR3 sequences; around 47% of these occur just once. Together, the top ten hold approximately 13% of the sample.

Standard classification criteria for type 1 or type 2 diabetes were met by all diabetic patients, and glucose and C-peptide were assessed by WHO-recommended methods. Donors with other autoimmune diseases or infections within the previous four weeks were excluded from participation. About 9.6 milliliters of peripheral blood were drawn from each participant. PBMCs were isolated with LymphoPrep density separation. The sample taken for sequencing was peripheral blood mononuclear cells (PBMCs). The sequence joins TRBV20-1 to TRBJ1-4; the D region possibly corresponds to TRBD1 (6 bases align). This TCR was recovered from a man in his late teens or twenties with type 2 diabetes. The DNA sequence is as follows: TGCAGTGCTTACAGGGAGGCGGGTGAAAAACTGTTTTTT. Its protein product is CSAYREAGEKLFF.